These 8 T cell receptor beta chains were sequenced from one sample in a study of shared clonotypes between healthy human individuals. Sequencing was performed with immunoSEQ multiplex PCR; in TCRdb, only in-frame clones are kept and a portion is missing. The sample gives roughly 510,000 clones, over 60% of which show up once; approximately 12% is in the top ten. Sequencing was performed on PBMCs. All receptors derive from a woman in her 40s in good health. Some clones in this sample may be carry-over from other donors' samples.

V usage is TRBV5-1 and J usage is TRBJ2-1; D is uncertain. In germline, CDR1 is SGHRS, CDR2 YFSETQ. The CDR3 extends over 14 amino acids. V was shortened by 9 bases and J by 0 bases, with 13 bases between the two germline ends. CDR3 protein: CATSPPSSYNEQFF. In DNA, the CDR3 is TGCGCCACCTCCCCCCCGAGCTCCTACAATGAGCAGTTCTTC.

To note about this clone: It is unclear where the CDR3 begins or ends on the DNA, so no DNA is shown, and the CDR3 is as TCRdb lists it. The rearrangement joins TRBV6-6 to TRBJ2-5; whether TRBD2, the table's D call, matches the DNA was not checked. The germline gives CDR1 MNHNY, CDR2 SVGAGI (reference sequence). Ends included, the CDR3 has 15 residues. CDR3 in amino acids: CASILGAEYQETQYF.

This sequence joins TRBV6-6 and TRBJ2-5; 10 bases agree with TRBD1. The J segment lost 5 bases and the V segment lost 6 bases, leaving 6 bases of the junction unmatched. Germline CDR1 and CDR2: MNHNY and SVGAGI (reference sequence). This CDR3 has 14 residues. In DNA form, the CDR3 reads TGTGCCAGCAGAAGGACAGGGGGTATCGAGACCCAGTACTTC. Translated, it gives CASRRTGGIETQYF.

This chain connects TRBV18 to TRBJ2-6; D may be TRBD2 (6 bases). Trimming stripped 3 bases from V and 0 bases from J, with 12 bases between. Germline V CDR1 and CDR2: KGHSH, LQKENI. The CDR3 is 17 residues long. The CDR3 sequence: CASSPNGRSSGANVLTF. The CDR3 DNA is TGTGCCAGCTCACCGAACGGGAGAAGCTCTGGGGCCAACGTCCTGACTTTC. Filled out from reference TRBV18 and TRBJ2-6, the complete variable domain reads NAGVMQNPRHLVRRRGQEARLRCSPMKGHSHVYWYRQLPEEGLKFMVYLQKENIIDESGMPKERFSAEFPKEGPSILRIQQVVRGDSAAYFCASSPNGRSSGANVLTFGAGSRLTVL.

The chain carries TRBV18 and TRBJ2-7, with 13 bases lining up with TRBD2. Trimming took 2 bases from V and 0 from J; bases not matched to a gene: 13. The CDR3 extends over 20 amino acids. Germline assignment: CDR1 KGHSH and CDR2 LQKENI. As DNA, the CDR3 is TGTGCCAGCTCACCAACGAGGGGACTAGCGGGGATCACAGCCTCCTACGAGCAGTACTTC. It yields the protein CASSPTRGLAGITASYEQYF.

The chain has TRBV25-1 and TRBJ2-7; a weak D match, TRBD2 (5 bases). V was trimmed by 7 bases and J by 0 bases, leaving 7 bases between them. This CDR3 region has 12 residues. The germline CDR1 and CDR2 sequences are MGHDK and SYGVNS. The chain's CDR3 is CASMDFSYEQYF. CDR3 sequence (DNA): TGTGCCAGCATGGACTTCTCCTACGAGCAGTACTTC.

The chain couples TRBV7-9 to TRBJ2-5; the D gene is possibly TRBD1 (5 bases). Trimming removed 3 bases from V and 4 bases from J, with 12 bases in between. CDR3 length: 14 residues. The germline gives CDR1 SEHNR, CDR2 FQNEAQ (reference sequence). The chain's CDR3 is CASSFTGFGETQYF. CDR3 nucleotide sequence: TGTGCCAGCAGCTTTACAGGCTTCGGAGAGACCCAGTACTTC. Together with reference TRBV7-9 and TRBJ2-5, the CDR3 gives the full variable domain: DTGVSQNPRHKITKRGQNVTFRCDPISEHNRLYWYRQTLGQGPEFLTYFQNEAQLEKSRLLSDRFSAERPKGSFSTLEIQRTEQGDSAMYLCASSFTGFGETQYFGPGTRLLVL.

The rearrangement uses TRBV7-2 and TRBJ2-5; D gene unclear. V lost 5 bases and J 4 bases, leaving 11 bases between the germline ends. The CDR3 totals 13 residues. Germline V gene sequence: CDR1 SGHTA, CDR2 FQGNSA. CDR3 in DNA: TGTGCCAGCAGCCGGTGGTCTGGAGAGACCCAGTACTTC. Translating gives CASSRWSGETQYF.